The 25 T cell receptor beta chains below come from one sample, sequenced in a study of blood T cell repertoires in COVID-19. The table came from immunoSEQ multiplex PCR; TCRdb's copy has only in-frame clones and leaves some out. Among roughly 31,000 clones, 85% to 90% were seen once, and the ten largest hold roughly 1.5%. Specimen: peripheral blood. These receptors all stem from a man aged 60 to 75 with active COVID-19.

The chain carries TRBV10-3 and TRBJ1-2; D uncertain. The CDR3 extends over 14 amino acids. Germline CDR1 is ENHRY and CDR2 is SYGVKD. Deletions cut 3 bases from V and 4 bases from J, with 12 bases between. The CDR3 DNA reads TGTGCCATCAGTGAAAGGCAACGGGGCTATGGCTACACCTTC. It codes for CAISERQRGYGYTF.

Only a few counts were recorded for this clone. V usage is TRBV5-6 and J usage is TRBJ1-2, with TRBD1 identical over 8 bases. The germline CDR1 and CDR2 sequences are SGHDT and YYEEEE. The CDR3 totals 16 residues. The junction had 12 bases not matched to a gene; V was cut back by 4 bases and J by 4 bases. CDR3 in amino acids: CASSPGVRTGFYGYTF. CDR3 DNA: TGTGCCAGCAGCCCCGGGGTCCGGACAGGGTTCTATGGCTACACCTTC.

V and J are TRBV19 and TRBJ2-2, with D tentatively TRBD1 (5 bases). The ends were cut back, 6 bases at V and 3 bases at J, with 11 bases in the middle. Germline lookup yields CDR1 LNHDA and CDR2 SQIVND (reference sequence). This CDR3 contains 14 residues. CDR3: CASRWGLDTGELFF. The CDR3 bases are TGTGCCAGTAGATGGGGCCTTGACACCGGGGAGCTGTTTTTT.

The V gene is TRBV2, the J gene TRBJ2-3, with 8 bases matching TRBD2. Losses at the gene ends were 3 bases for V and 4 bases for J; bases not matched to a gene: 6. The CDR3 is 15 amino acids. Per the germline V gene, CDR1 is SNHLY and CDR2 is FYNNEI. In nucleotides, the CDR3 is TGTGCCAGCAGTGAGTGGGGACTAGTGTCAGATACGCAGTATTTT. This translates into CASSEWGLVSDTQYF.

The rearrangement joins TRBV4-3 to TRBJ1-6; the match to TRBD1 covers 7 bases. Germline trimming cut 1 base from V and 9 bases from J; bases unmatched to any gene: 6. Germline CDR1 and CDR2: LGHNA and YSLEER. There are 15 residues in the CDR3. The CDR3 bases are TGCGCCAGCAGCCAAGTGGCGACAGGGAGTTCACCCCTCCACTTT. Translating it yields CASSQVATGSSPLHF.

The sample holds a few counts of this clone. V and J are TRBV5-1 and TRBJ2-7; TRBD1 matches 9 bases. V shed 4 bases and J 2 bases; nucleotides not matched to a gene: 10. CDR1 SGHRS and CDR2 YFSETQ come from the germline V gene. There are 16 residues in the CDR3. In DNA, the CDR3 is TGCGCCAGCAGCCTCGAACCGGGACAGGGAACCTACGAGCAGTACTTC. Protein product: CASSLEPGQGTYEQYF.

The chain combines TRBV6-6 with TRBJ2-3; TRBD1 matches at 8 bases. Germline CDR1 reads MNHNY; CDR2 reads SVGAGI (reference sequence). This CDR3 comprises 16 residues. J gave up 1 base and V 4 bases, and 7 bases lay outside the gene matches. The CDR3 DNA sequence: TGTGCCAGCAGTTGGGACAGGACGCAACGCACAGATACGCAGTATTTT. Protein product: CASSWDRTQRTDTQYF.

The chain's CDR3 is CASSLGTGGFEQFF. The CDR3 nucleotides read TGTGCCAGCAGTTTAGGGACAGGGGGCTTTGAGCAGTTCTTC. J is TRBJ2-1 and V is TRBV28, with 12 bases lining up with TRBD1. The CDR3 loop spans 14 amino acids. The V segment lost 2 bases and the J segment 9 bases; nucleotides outside the gene matches: 2. The V gene's germline CDR1 is MDHEN and CDR2 SYDVKM.

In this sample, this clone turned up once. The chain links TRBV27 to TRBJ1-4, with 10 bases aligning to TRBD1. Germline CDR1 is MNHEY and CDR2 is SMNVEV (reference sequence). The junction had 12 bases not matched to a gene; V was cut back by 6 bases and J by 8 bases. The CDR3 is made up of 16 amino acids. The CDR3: CASSGTGEGVQEKLFF. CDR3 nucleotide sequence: TGTGCCAGCAGCGGGACAGGGGAAGGAGTCCAGGAAAAACTGTTTTTT. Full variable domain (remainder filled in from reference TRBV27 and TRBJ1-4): EAQVTQNPRYLITVTGKKLTVTCSQNMNHEYMSWYRQDPGLGLRQIYYSMNVEVTDKGDVPEGYKVSRKEKRNFPLILESPSPNQTSLYFCASSGTGEGVQEKLFFGSGTQLSVL.

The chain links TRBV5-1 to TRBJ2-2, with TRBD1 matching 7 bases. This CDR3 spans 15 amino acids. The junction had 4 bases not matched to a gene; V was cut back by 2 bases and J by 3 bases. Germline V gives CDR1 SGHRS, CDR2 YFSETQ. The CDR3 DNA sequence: TGCGCCAGCAGCTTCGGGGACAGCTACACCGGGGAGCTGTTTTTT. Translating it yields CASSFGDSYTGELFF.

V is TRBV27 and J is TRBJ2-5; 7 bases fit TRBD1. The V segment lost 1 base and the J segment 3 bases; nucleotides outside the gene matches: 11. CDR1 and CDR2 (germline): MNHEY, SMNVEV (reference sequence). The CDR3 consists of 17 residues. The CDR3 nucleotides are TGTGCCAGCAGTTTATTCGCGGCAGGGGGTGGTAAAGAGACCCAGTACTTC. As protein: CASSLFAAGGGKETQYF.

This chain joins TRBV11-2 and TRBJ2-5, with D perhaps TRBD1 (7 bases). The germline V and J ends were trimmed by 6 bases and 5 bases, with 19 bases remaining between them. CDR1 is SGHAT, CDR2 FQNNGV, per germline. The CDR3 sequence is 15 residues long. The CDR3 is CASSQRSGGIETQYF. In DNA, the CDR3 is TGTGCCAGCAGTCAAAGGTCAGGGGGGATCGAGACCCAGTACTTC. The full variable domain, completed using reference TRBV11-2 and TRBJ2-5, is EAGVAQSPRYKIIEKRQSVAFWCNPISGHATLYWYQQILGQGPKLLIQFQNNGVVDDSQLPKDRFSAERLKGVDSTLKIQPAKLEDSAVYLCASSQRSGGIETQYFGPGTRLLVL.

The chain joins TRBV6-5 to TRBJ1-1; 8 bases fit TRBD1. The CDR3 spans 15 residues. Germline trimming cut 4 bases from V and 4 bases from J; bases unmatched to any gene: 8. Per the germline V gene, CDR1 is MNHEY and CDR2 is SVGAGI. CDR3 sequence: CASSFQQGGITEAFF. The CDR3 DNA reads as TGTGCCAGCAGTTTCCAACAGGGGGGGATCACTGAAGCTTTCTTT.

CDR3 nucleotides: TGTGCCAGCAGCCGACAACAGGGGGGGGGCAATCAGCCCCAGCATTTT. Translating it yields CASSRQQGGGNQPQHF. The gene calls are TRBV28 and TRBJ1-5; 8 bases match TRBD1. Trimming took 6 bases from V and 2 from J; bases not matched to a gene: 9. The CDR3 spans 16 residues. Per the germline V gene, CDR1 is MDHEN and CDR2 is SYDVKM.

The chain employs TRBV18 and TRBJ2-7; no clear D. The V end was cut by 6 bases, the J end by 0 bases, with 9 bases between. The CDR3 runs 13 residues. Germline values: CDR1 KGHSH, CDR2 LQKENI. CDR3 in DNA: TGTGCCAGCTCCCCCTCCAGCTCCTACGAGCAGTACTTC. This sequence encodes CASSPSSSYEQYF.

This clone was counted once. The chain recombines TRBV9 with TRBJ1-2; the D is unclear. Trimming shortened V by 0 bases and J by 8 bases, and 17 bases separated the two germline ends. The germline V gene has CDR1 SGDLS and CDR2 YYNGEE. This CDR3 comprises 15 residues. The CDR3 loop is CASSVAGGPPLGYTF. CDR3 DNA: TGTGCCAGCAGCGTAGCGGGAGGACCTCCGTTAGGCTACACCTTC.

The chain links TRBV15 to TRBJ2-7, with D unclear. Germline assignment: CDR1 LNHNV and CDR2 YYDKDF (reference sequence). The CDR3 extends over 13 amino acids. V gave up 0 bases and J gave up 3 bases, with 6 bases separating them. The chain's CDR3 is CATSREAFYEQYF. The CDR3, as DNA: TGTGCCACCAGCAGAGAGGCTTTCTACGAGCAGTACTTC.

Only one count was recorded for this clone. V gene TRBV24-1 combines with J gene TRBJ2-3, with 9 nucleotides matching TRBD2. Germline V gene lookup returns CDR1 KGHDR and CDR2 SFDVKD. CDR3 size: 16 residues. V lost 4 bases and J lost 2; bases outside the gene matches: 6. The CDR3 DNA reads TGTGCCACCAGTGACCCCAGCGGGGGGTTCACAGATACGCAGTATTTT. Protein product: CATSDPSGGFTDTQYF.

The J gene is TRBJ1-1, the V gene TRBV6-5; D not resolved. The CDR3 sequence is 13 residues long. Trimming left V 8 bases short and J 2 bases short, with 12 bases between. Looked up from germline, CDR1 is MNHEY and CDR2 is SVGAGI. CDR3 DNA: TGTGCCAGCCGGAGGTTGGGTAACACTGAAGCTTTCTTT. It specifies CASRRLGNTEAFF.

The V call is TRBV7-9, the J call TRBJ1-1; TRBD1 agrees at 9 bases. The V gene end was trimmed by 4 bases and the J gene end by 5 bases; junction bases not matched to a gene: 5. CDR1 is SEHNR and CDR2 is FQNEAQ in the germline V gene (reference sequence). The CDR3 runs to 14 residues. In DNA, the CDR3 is TGTGCCAGCAGCTCTCGACAGGGGGGAACTGAAGCTTTCTTT. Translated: CASSSRQGGTEAFF.

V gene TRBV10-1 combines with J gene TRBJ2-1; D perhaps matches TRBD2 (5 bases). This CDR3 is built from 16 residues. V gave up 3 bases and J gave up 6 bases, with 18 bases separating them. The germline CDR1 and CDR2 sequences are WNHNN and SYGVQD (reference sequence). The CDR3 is CASSDPRGQAGNEQFF. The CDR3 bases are TGCGCCAGCAGTGACCCCCGCGGGCAGGCGGGCAATGAGCAGTTCTTC.

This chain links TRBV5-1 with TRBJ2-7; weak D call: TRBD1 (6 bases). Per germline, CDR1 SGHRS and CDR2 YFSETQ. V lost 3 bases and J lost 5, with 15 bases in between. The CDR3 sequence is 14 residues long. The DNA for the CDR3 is TGCGCCAGCAGCTCCCCCCAGGGGACCGACGAGCAGTACTTC. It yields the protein CASSSPQGTDEQYF. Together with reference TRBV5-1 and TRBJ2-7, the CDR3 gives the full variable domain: KAGVTQTPRYLIKTRGQQVTLSCSPISGHRSVSWYQQTPGQGLQFLFEYFSETQRNKGNFPGRFSGRQFSNSRSEMNVSTLELGDSALYLCASSSPQGTDEQYFGPGTRLTVT.

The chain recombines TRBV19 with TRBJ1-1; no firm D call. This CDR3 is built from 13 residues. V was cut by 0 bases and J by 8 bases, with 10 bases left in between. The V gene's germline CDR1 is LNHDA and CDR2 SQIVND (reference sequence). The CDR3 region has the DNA TGTGCCAGTAGTATAGATCTCGGCAGGGAAGCTTTCTTT. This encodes CASSIDLGREAFF.

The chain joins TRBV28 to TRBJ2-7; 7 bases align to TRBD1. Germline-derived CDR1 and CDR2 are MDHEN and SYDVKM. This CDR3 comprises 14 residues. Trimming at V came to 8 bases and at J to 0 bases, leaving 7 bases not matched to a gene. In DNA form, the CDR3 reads TGTGCCAGCTGCGGACAGGCCTACTCCTACGAGCAGTACTTC. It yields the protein CASCGQAYSYEQYF.

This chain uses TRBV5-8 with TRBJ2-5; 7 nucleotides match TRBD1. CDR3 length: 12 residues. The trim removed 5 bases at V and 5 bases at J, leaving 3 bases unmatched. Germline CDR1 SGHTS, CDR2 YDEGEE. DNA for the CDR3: TGTGCCAGCAGATACAGGGGTGAGACCCAGTACTTC. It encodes CASRYRGETQYF.